Presented here are 29 T cell receptor beta chains from one specimen sequenced in a study of beta chain features in type 1 diabetes. Every isolated RNA sample was fully reverse transcribed, so sequencing captured expressed TCRB transcripts. TCRdb keeps only in-frame clones here, not all; method: immunoSEQ multiplex PCR. Of approximately 140,000 clones in the sample, under 60% were seen once. Sequences were obtained from Tregs from blood. The receptors stem from a man younger than 35 in good health.

The genes are TRBV5-1 and TRBJ1-2; no firm D call. Germline-derived CDR1 and CDR2 are SGHRS and YFSETQ. This CDR3 has 14 amino acids. The V and J ends lost 4 bases and 0 bases respectively, with 10 bases between them. The CDR3: CASSRTRSNYGYTF. The CDR3 bases are TGCGCCAGCAGCCGAACCAGATCTAACTATGGCTACACCTTC.

This chain connects TRBV5-1 to TRBJ2-4; 7 nucleotides match TRBD2. The junction had 3 bases not matched to a gene; V was cut back by 5 bases and J by 1 base. The CDR3 runs to 14 residues. Germline V gene data show CDR1 as SGHRS and CDR2 as YFSETQ. In nucleotides, the CDR3 is TGCGCCAGCAGGGGCGGGAGTGCCAAAAACATTCAGTACTTC. This sequence encodes CASRGGSAKNIQYF.

Only one count was recorded for this clone. The chain links TRBV6-1 to TRBJ1-5; D is perhaps TRBD1 (5 bases). V shed 6 bases and J shed 4 bases, with 16 bases lying between them. The CDR3 sequence is 15 residues long. Germline CDR1 MNHNS, CDR2 SASEGT. CDR3 loop: CASSRTQGRNQPQHF. The CDR3 DNA follows: TGTGCCAGCAGCCGTACCCAGGGTAGAAATCAGCCCCAGCATTTT.

This clone was observed once. The CDR3 DNA reads TGCGCCAGCAGTTCCGGACAGGGTTTTTATAATTCACCCCTCCACTTT. It translates to CASSSGQGFYNSPLHF. The V and J genes are TRBV5-1 and TRBJ1-6, with TRBD1 matching over 8 bases. V was clipped by 5 bases and J by 4 bases; unmatched bases: 8. The germline V gene encodes CDR1 SGHRS and CDR2 YFSETQ. CDR3 length: 16 amino acids.

The chain carries TRBV7-9 and TRBJ2-5; possible D gene TRBD1, 6 bases. The closer fit of TRBJ2-7 to the DNA end suggests the J call may be wrong. CDR3 size: 14 residues. Germline V lookup: CDR1 SEHNR, CDR2 FQNEAQ (reference sequence). The CDR3: CASSSTTGFYEQYF. The CDR3 nucleotides are TGTGCCAGCAGCTCCACTACAGGGTTCTACGAGCAGTACTTC.

The chain links TRBV13 to TRBJ2-1; D unclear. The CDR3 is 14 residues long. The germline CDR1 and CDR2 sequences are PRHDT and FYEKMQ (reference sequence). The V and J ends lost 0 bases and 6 bases respectively, with 9 bases between them. The CDR3 loop is CASSLGLPGNEQFF. DNA for the CDR3: TGTGCCAGCAGCTTAGGCCTCCCAGGCAATGAGCAGTTCTTC. Based on the CDR3 plus reference TRBV13 and TRBJ2-1, the full variable domain is AAGVIQSPRHLIKEKRETATLKCYPIPRHDTVYWYQQGPGQDPQFLISFYEKMQSDKGSIPDRFSAQQFSDYHSELNMSSLELGDSALYFCASSLGLPGNEQFFGPGTRLTVL.

This chain joins TRBV7-2 and TRBJ1-2; D is unresolved. The CDR3 contains 15 residues. Germline loops: CDR1 SGHTA, CDR2 FQGNSA. V was pared by 1 base and J by 3 bases, with 12 bases between. The CDR3 coding sequence is TGTGCCAGCAGCTTAGGGCCGGGTATGGACTATGGCTACACCTTC. Translating gives CASSLGPGMDYGYTF.

The chain carries TRBV5-6 and TRBJ2-1; perhaps TRBD2 as D (5 bases). V lost 3 bases and J 6 bases, leaving 16 bases between the germline ends. This CDR3 has 15 residues. The germline CDR1 and CDR2 sequences are SGHDT and YYEEEE. DNA for the CDR3: TGTGCCAGCAGCTACCCTATCGGGATTTCCAATGAGCAGTTCTTC. The encoded protein is CASSYPIGISNEQFF. Filled out from reference TRBV5-6 and TRBJ2-1, the complete variable domain reads DAGVTQSPTHLIKTRGQQVTLRCSPKSGHDTVSWYQQALGQGPQFIFQYYEEEERQRGNFPDRFSGHQFPNYSSELNVNALLLGDSALYLCASSYPIGISNEQFFGPGTRLTVL.

This clone was recorded a few times. The J gene is TRBJ1-1, the V gene TRBV27, with a weak D call TRBD1 (6 bases). The CDR3 consists of 11 residues. Deletions cut 7 bases from V and 10 bases from J, with 13 bases between. Germline assignment: CDR1 MNHEY and CDR2 SMNVEV (reference sequence). The CDR3: CASNSGGRAFF. DNA of the CDR3: TGTGCCAGCAATTCGGGGGGCAGAGCTTTCTTT.

This clone was detected only once. The chain uses TRBV5-1 and TRBJ2-6; possibly TRBD1 for D (6 bases). V lost 4 bases and J 0 bases, leaving 11 bases between the germline ends. Germline assignment: CDR1 SGHRS and CDR2 YFSETQ. The CDR3 is 16 residues long. CDR3 sequence: CASSPQGSSGANVLTF. The DNA for the CDR3 is TGCGCCAGCAGCCCCCAGGGGAGCTCTGGGGCCAACGTCCTGACTTTC.

This sequence joins TRBV7-9 and TRBJ2-3; the match to TRBD1 covers 7 bases. The CDR3 covers 14 residues. In germline, CDR1 is SEHNR, CDR2 FQNEAQ (reference sequence). The V gene end was trimmed by 4 bases and the J gene end by 6 bases; junction bases not matched to a gene: 7. The CDR3 DNA sequence: TGTGCCAGCAGCTACGGACAGGATCTGGATACGCAGTATTTT. Amino acid sequence: CASSYGQDLDTQYF. The whole variable domain, remainder taken from reference TRBV7-9 and TRBJ2-3, is DTGVSQNPRHKITKRGQNVTFRCDPISEHNRLYWYRQTLGQGPEFLTYFQNEAQLEKSRLLSDRFSAERPKGSFSTLEIQRTEQGDSAMYLCASSYGQDLDTQYFGPGTRLTVL.

The sample holds a few counts of this clone. The chain joins TRBV29-1 to TRBJ1-4; the D gene is possibly TRBD1 (6 bases). V shed 6 bases and J shed 6 bases, with 11 bases lying between them. CDR1 is SQVTM and CDR2 is ANQGSEA in the germline V gene. CDR3 length: 12 amino acids. The CDR3 protein is CSVRDTDEKLFF. The CDR3, as DNA: TGCAGCGTCCGGGACACTGATGAAAAACTGTTTTTT.

This clone was detected only a few times. The V gene is TRBV5-8, the J gene TRBJ2-1; 9 bases agree with TRBD2. Germline CDR1 and CDR2: SGHTS and YDEGEE. CDR3 length equals 18 residues. V lost 7 bases to trimming and J lost 0 bases; unmatched junction nucleotides: 14. CDR3 nucleotides: TGTGCCAGCGGGGTCGGGCTAGCGGGACCCCACTCCTACAATGAGCAGTTCTTC. Encoded protein: CASGVGLAGPHSYNEQFF.

A few counts support this clone. The V and J genes are TRBV7-2 and TRBJ2-3; 12 positions match TRBD2. Germline trimming cut 4 bases from V and 1 base from J; bases unmatched to any gene: 3. Germline assignment: CDR1 SGHTA and CDR2 FQGNSA. CDR3 size: 16 residues. The CDR3 protein is CASSSLAGGGTDTQYF. The DNA of the CDR3 is TGTGCCAGCAGCTCGCTAGCGGGGGGGGGCACAGATACGCAGTATTTT.

A few counts support this clone. The rearrangement uses TRBV6-1 and TRBJ2-7; 10 bases agree with TRBD2. Germline CDR1 MNHNS, CDR2 SASEGT. CDR3 length: 18 residues. J was trimmed by 2 bases and V by 2 bases; bases with no gene match: 12. CDR3 sequence: CASSEYGVAGGSTYEQYF. DNA for the CDR3: TGTGCCAGCAGTGAATACGGAGTAGCGGGAGGTTCGACCTACGAGCAGTACTTC.

This clone was observed a handful of times. The chain has TRBV6-1 and TRBJ2-1, with 10 bases identical to TRBD2. CDR3 length: 15 amino acids. J was trimmed by 12 bases and V by 5 bases; bases with no gene match: 13. Germline-derived CDR1 and CDR2 are MNHNS and SASEGT. The CDR3 is CASSQSTSGASVQFF. The CDR3 region has the DNA TGTGCCAGCAGTCAATCCACTAGCGGGGCCTCAGTGCAGTTCTTC.

This chain uses TRBV11-2 with TRBJ2-7; TRBD1 might be the D (6 bases). Germline-derived CDR1 and CDR2 are SGHAT and FQNNGV. This CDR3 is 14 amino acids long. The V end lost 1 base, the J end lost 6 bases, and 13 bases lay between the germline ends. CDR3 nucleotides: TGTGCCAGCAGCTTAGTTCCTGGGGGCGGCGAGCAGTACTTC. Protein: CASSLVPGGGEQYF. The entire variable domain, with the rest obtained from reference TRBV11-2 and TRBJ2-7, is as follows: EAGVAQSPRYKIIEKRQSVAFWCNPISGHATLYWYQQILGQGPKLLIQFQNNGVVDDSQLPKDRFSAERLKGVDSTLKIQPAKLEDSAVYLCASSLVPGGGEQYFGPGTRLTVT.

DNA for the CDR3: TGTGCCTGGAGTGTTATGACTGAAGCTTTCTTT. Amino acid sequence: CAWSVMTEAFF. This chain uses TRBV30 with TRBJ1-1; no reliable D call. Germline V lookup: CDR1 GTSNPN, CDR2 SVGIG (reference sequence). V lost 0 bases and J 5 bases, leaving 4 bases between the germline ends. The CDR3 is 11 amino acids. Filled out from reference TRBV30 and TRBJ1-1, the complete variable domain reads SQTIHQWPATLVQPVGSPLSLECTVEGTSNPNLYWYRQAAGRGLQLLFYSVGIGQISSEVPQNLSASRPQDRQFILSSKKLLLSDSGFYLCAWSVMTEAFFGQGTRLTVV.

The V gene is TRBV2, the J gene TRBJ2-5, with 8 positions matching TRBD2. This CDR3 is built from 15 residues. Germline CDR1 is SNHLY and CDR2 is FYNNEI. V lost 3 bases to trimming and J lost 5 bases; unmatched junction nucleotides: 8. The CDR3 nucleotides are TGTGCCAGCAGTGATTTAAAAGCGGGAGTTGAGACCCAGTACTTC. It translates to CASSDLKAGVETQYF.

The J gene is TRBJ1-2, the V gene TRBV29-1; D remains ambiguous. Germline loops: CDR1 SQVTM, CDR2 ANQGSEA. Trimming stripped 3 bases from V and 7 bases from J, with 12 bases between. The CDR3 loop spans 12 amino acids. CDR3 in DNA: TGCAGCGTTGAGACCACCGGCGGTGGCTACACCTTC. This translates into CSVETTGGGYTF. The full variable domain, completed using reference TRBV29-1 and TRBJ1-2, is SAVISQKPSRDICQRGTSLTIQCQVDSQVTMMFWYRQQPGQSLTLIATANQGSEATYESGFVIDKFPISRPNLTFSTLTVSNMSPEDSSIYLCSVETTGGGYTFGSGTRLTVV.

The rearrangement links TRBV5-1 to TRBJ2-3, with 7 bases identical to TRBD2. Unmatched junction bases numbered 14, after V lost 0 bases and J lost 4 bases. Per the germline V gene, CDR1 is SGHRS and CDR2 is YFSETQ. The CDR3 totals 18 residues. This chain's CDR3 is CASSLGGGIVGPSDTQYF. The DNA for the CDR3 is TGCGCCAGCAGCTTGGGGGGGGGAATAGTGGGGCCATCAGATACGCAGTATTTT.

The genes are TRBV28 and TRBJ2-1, with 7 bases lining up with TRBD2. There are 17 residues in the CDR3. The germline V gene has CDR1 MDHEN and CDR2 SYDVKM. V dropped 6 bases and J dropped 3; count of bases not matched to a gene: 14. The CDR3 bases are TGTGCCAGCAGACCTGCCGGGGGGAGTAGGTTCTACAATGAGCAGTTCTTC. This translates into CASRPAGGSRFYNEQFF. Variable domain in full (rest from reference TRBV28 and TRBJ2-1): DVKVTQSSRYLVKRTGEKVFLECVQDMDHENMFWYRQDPGLGLRLIYFSYDVKMKEKGDIPEGYSVSREKKERFSLILESASTNQTSMYLCASRPAGGSRFYNEQFFGPGTRLTVL.

The chain employs TRBV5-8 and TRBJ2-7, with D possibly being TRBD2 (7 bases). Trimming cost V 9 bases and J 0 bases, with 13 bases left between them. CDR1 is SGHTS, CDR2 YDEGEE, per germline. The CDR3 totals 13 residues. For the CDR3, the DNA is TGTGCCACCGCGGGGGCCAGCTCCTACGAGCAGTACTTC. As protein: CATAGASSYEQYF.

The V and J genes are TRBV7-3 and TRBJ2-1; D uncertain. V lost 5 bases and J 0 bases, leaving 11 bases between the germline ends. The germline V gene encodes CDR1 SGHTA and CDR2 FQGTGA. The CDR3 consists of 15 residues. The CDR3 is CASSPRGSSYNEQFF. The DNA for the CDR3 is TGTGCCAGCAGCCCCCGAGGAAGCTCCTACAATGAGCAGTTCTTC.

This clone was picked up a small number of times. The chain joins TRBV7-3 to TRBJ1-2, with a possible D match to TRBD1 (5 bases). CDR3 length equals 16 residues. Germline assignment: CDR1 SGHTA and CDR2 FQGTGA. V lost 5 bases and J 6 bases, leaving 22 bases between the germline ends. The CDR3 spells CASSPRGAGSRHGYTF. The CDR3 DNA is TGTGCCAGCAGCCCTAGGGGTGCAGGGTCAAGACATGGCTACACCTTC.

The gene calls are TRBV5-4 and TRBJ2-7, with 14 bases matching TRBD2. The CDR3 loop spans 16 amino acids. The germline V gene has CDR1 SGHNT and CDR2 YYREEE (reference sequence). The V and J ends lost 1 base and 4 bases, in that order; junction bases with no gene match: 4. In DNA, the CDR3 is TGTGCCAGCAGCTTGACGGGACTAGCGGGAGTGTACGAGCAGTACTTC. It yields the protein CASSLTGLAGVYEQYF.

The sample holds a few counts of this clone. The chain links TRBV5-4 to TRBJ1-2, with D possibly being TRBD1 (6 bases). This CDR3 region has 14 residues. Trimming cost V 2 bases and J 5 bases, with 13 bases left between them. Germline V gives CDR1 SGHNT, CDR2 YYREEE (reference sequence). The CDR3 sequence is CASSFDRSGYGYTF. The CDR3 DNA sequence: TGTGCCAGCAGCTTCGACAGGTCGGGGTATGGCTACACCTTC.

V gene TRBV18 combines with J gene TRBJ2-2; 7 bases align to TRBD1. Germline CDR1 and CDR2: KGHSH and LQKENI. With 5 bases clipped from V and 2 bases from J, the junction kept 5 bases outside the gene matches. The CDR3 has 15 amino acids. CDR3 coding DNA: TGTGCCAGCTCATGGGACAGAACCAACACCGGGGAGCTGTTTTTT. It yields the protein CASSWDRTNTGELFF.

This chain links TRBV7-6 with TRBJ2-2, with a weak D call TRBD1 (6 bases). The V end lost 1 base, the J end lost 0 bases, and 9 bases lay between the germline ends. Per the germline V gene, CDR1 is SGHVS and CDR2 is FNYEAQ. The CDR3 totals 16 residues. The CDR3 region has the DNA TGTGCCAGCAGCTTAGAAGGGGGAGCGAACACCGGGGAGCTGTTTTTT. It codes for CASSLEGGANTGELFF.